Below, 27 T cell receptor beta chains from the same sample are listed, as sequenced in a study of vaccination and CD4 T cells after COVID-19. These receptors are not linked to any known antigen. The study sequenced cultured CD4+ T cell DNA using the Oncomine TCR Beta short-read assay. The source of extracted genomic DNA was cultured CD4+ T cells. TCRdb processed the PCR reads anew with MiXCR; each CDR3 protein has one entry. The sample contains several thousand distinct CDR3 sequences, about 35% of which appear only once. Treatment of the sample: approximately nine-day PBMC culture with coronavirus spike peptide pools or control peptides (ViraFEST assay). Ahead of the COVID-19 pandemic (2011-2018), the CD4+ T cells of the unexposed donor were collected. The source material was CD4+ T cells from blood, cultured in vitro. The receptors were gathered from a human donor in good health.

The rearrangement uses TRBV6-4 and TRBJ2-5; 12 bases map to TRBD2. The germline gives CDR1 MRHNA, CDR2 SNTAGT. The CDR3 has 15 residues. V trimming: 5 bases; J trimming: 2 bases; junction bases outside the gene matches: 3. The CDR3 coding sequence is TGTGCCAGCAGTCGACTAGCGGGAGAGCAAGAGACCCAGTACTTC. This sequence encodes CASSRLAGEQETQYF.

J is TRBJ2-1 and V is TRBV7-2; 9 bases agree with TRBD2. The trim removed 4 bases at V and 2 bases at J, leaving 9 bases unmatched. From germline, CDR1 is SGHTA and CDR2 FQGNSA. CDR3 length: 17 residues. The CDR3 loop is CASSSGKAGGPYNEQFF. In DNA, the CDR3 is TGTGCCAGCAGCTCAGGCAAGGCGGGAGGGCCCTACAATGAGCAGTTCTTC.

The V gene is TRBV7-2, the J gene TRBJ2-7; D may correspond to TRBD1 or TRBD2 (5 bases each). Germline V gene data show CDR1 as SGHTA and CDR2 as FQGNSA. Between the trimmed V and J ends, which lost 1 base and 3 bases, there was a span of 13 bases. The CDR3 sequence is 15 residues long. The CDR3 nucleotides read TGTGCCAGCAGCTTAGGCCGGGGACCCTACTACGAGCAGTACTTC. Translation gives CASSLGRGPYYEQYF. Based on the CDR3 plus reference TRBV7-2 and TRBJ2-7, the full variable domain is GAGVSQSPSNKVTEKGKDVELRCDPISGHTALYWYRQSLGQGLEFLIYFQGNSAPDKSGLPSDRFSAERTGGSVSTLTIQRTQQEDSAVYLCASSLGRGPYYEQYFGPGTRLTVT.

The gene calls are TRBV28 and TRBJ2-5; possibly TRBD2 for D (5 bases). The germline V gene has CDR1 MDHEN and CDR2 SYDVKM. Trimming took 3 bases from V and 5 from J, leaving 13 bases between them. CDR3 length: 14 amino acids. CDR3 sequence: CASSLWGEGETQYF. The CDR3 region has the DNA TGTGCCAGCAGTTTGTGGGGAGAAGGGGAGACCCAGTACTTC. Filled out from reference TRBV28 and TRBJ2-5, the complete variable domain reads DVKVTQSSRYLVKRTGEKVFLECVQDMDHENMFWYRQDPGLGLRLIYFSYDVKMKEKGDIPEGYSVSREKKERFSLILESASTNQTSMYLCASSLWGEGETQYFGPGTRLLVL.

The chain links TRBV5-1 to TRBJ1-2; 8 bases align to TRBD1. Germline-derived CDR1 and CDR2 are SGHRS and YFSETQ. The trim removed 0 bases at V and 3 bases at J, leaving 4 bases unmatched. The CDR3 runs 15 residues. In DNA, the CDR3 is TGCGCCAGCAGCTTGGATCAGGGGGCGGACTATGGCTACACCTTC. Residues: CASSLDQGADYGYTF.

This chain uses TRBV7-2 with TRBJ2-7, with D maybe TRBD2 (6 bases). The germline V and J ends were trimmed by 3 bases and 3 bases, with 15 bases remaining between them. CDR1 and CDR2 (germline): SGHTA, FQGNSA. The CDR3 consists of 15 residues. CDR3 protein: CASSLSWTKNYEQYF. The CDR3 bases are TGTGCCAGCAGCTTGAGCTGGACTAAAAACTACGAGCAGTACTTC.

V is TRBV27 and J is TRBJ2-1; 11 bases agree with TRBD2. V was pared by 6 bases and J by 8 bases, with 12 bases of the junction left unmatched. This CDR3 is 16 amino acids long. CDR1 is MNHEY and CDR2 is SMNVEV in the germline V gene (reference sequence). The CDR3 nucleotides are TGTGCCAGCAGCTTCTACGCCCTAGCGGGAGGCGATGAGCAGTTCTTC. It translates to CASSFYALAGGDEQFF.

The chain uses TRBV6-1 and TRBJ1-6; D possibly corresponds to TRBD1 (5 bases). V lost 10 bases and J 7 bases, leaving 17 bases between the germline ends. Germline CDR1 and CDR2: MNHNS and SASEGT. The CDR3 extends over 14 amino acids. The CDR3 spells CAIRRGTVNSPLHF. Written as DNA, the CDR3 is TGTGCCATCCGACGTGGGACTGTAAATTCACCCCTCCACTTT.

This sequence joins TRBV21-1 and TRBJ2-2; the table's D call TRBD2 went unverified against the DNA. TRBV21-1 constitutes a pseudogene. CDR3 length: 18 residues. The CDR3: CASRMTRSLALNTGELFF. Written as DNA, the CDR3 is TGTGCCAGCAGGATGACCCGGTCCCTAGCGCTAAACACCGGGGAGCTGTTTTTT.

The CDR3 DNA is TGTGCCAGCAGCCCCGAACGGGGGTTCGATTCACCCCTCCACTTT. Protein: CASSPERGFDSPLHF. This sequence joins TRBV7-9 and TRBJ1-6; tentatively, D is TRBD1 (5 bases). Germline CDR1 reads SEHNR; CDR2 reads FQNEAQ (reference sequence). The CDR3 extends over 15 amino acids. With 5 bases removed from V and 8 bases from J, the gap between germline ends came to 16 bases. Drawing the rest from reference TRBV7-9 and TRBJ1-6, the complete variable domain is DTGVSQNPRHKITKRGQNVTFRCDPISEHNRLYWYRQTLGQGPEFLTYFQNEAQLEKSRLLSDRFSAERPKGSFSTLEIQRTEQGDSAMYLCASSPERGFDSPLHFGNGTRLTVT.

V and J are TRBV18 and TRBJ1-2; D gene uncertain. Per the germline V gene, CDR1 is KGHSH and CDR2 is LQKENI. V was clipped by 1 base and J by 2 bases, with 8 bases between them. This CDR3 region has 14 residues. The CDR3 DNA is TGTGCCAGCTCACCACTGACGGTAAACTATGGCTACACCTTC. It is translated as CASSPLTVNYGYTF.

A single count supports this clonotype. This chain links TRBV19 with TRBJ2-3; 8 positions match TRBD2. The V and J ends lost 7 bases and 6 bases, in that order; junction bases with no gene match: 6. Germline CDR1 LNHDA, CDR2 SQIVND (reference sequence). The CDR3 contains 13 residues. This chain's CDR3 is CASTSGFPDTQYF. CDR3 bases: TGTGCCAGTACTAGCGGGTTTCCGGATACGCAGTATTTT.

The V gene is TRBV7-3, the J gene TRBJ1-1; no clear D gene. CDR3 length: 14 residues. Looked up from germline, CDR1 is SGHTA and CDR2 is FQGTGA. Trimming shortened V by 0 bases and J by 1 base, and 6 bases separated the two germline ends. The CDR3 DNA is TGTGCCAGCAGCTTAACGGCATCGAACACTGAAGCTTTCTTT. Translating it yields CASSLTASNTEAFF.

This chain uses TRBV30 with TRBJ1-2; maybe TRBD1 (6 bases). This CDR3 has 13 amino acids. From germline, CDR1 is GTSNPN and CDR2 SVGIG (reference sequence). V was shortened by 1 base and J by 6 bases, with 12 bases between the two germline ends. This CDR3 is CAWSDRAADGYTF. DNA for the CDR3: TGTGCCTGGAGTGACAGGGCAGCGGATGGCTACACCTTC.

The V call is TRBV7-2, the J call TRBJ1-3; D gene uncertain. Germline V gene lookup returns CDR1 SGHTA and CDR2 FQGNSA. The ends were cut back, 2 bases at V and 0 bases at J, with 2 bases in the middle. This CDR3 region has 13 residues. DNA of the CDR3: TGTGCCAGCAGCTTACCCTCTGGAAACACCATATATTTT. Its protein product is CASSLPSGNTIYF.

The rearrangement joins TRBV19 to TRBJ1-6, with D tentatively TRBD1 (6 bases). Germline CDR1 and CDR2: LNHDA and SQIVND (reference sequence). The CDR3 consists of 15 residues. The V gene lost 3 bases and the J gene lost 7 bases, with 13 bases spanning the gap. CDR3 protein: CASSMGQGGNSPLHF. The CDR3 bases are TGTGCCAGTAGTATGGGGCAAGGGGGAAATTCACCCCTCCACTTT.

The gene calls are TRBV6-2 or TRBV6-3 and TRBJ2-3; D not resolved. Trimming took off 7 bases at V and 4 bases at J, with 12 bases between the two ends. The CDR3 is made up of 13 amino acids. Germline CDR1 reads MNHEY; CDR2 reads SVGEGT. As DNA, the CDR3 is TGTGCCAGCACTCCACATGGCTCAGATACGCAGTATTTT. It encodes CASTPHGSDTQYF.

The V and J genes are TRBV28 and TRBJ1-5; 9 nucleotides agree with TRBD1. The V and J ends lost 1 base and 5 bases, in that order; junction bases with no gene match: 15. The CDR3 spans 19 residues. Germline-derived CDR1 and CDR2 are MDHEN and SYDVKM. The CDR3 spells CASSLFPPPGQGTYQPQHF. CDR3 DNA sequence: TGTGCCAGCAGTTTATTTCCACCCCCGGGACAGGGAACCTATCAGCCCCAGCATTTT.

This clonotype showed up just a few times. V and J are TRBV6-2 or TRBV6-3 and TRBJ2-5, with 10 bases that match TRBD2. The ends lost 2 bases at V and 5 bases at J; junction bases unmatched: 5. Germline lookup yields CDR1 MNHEY and CDR2 SVGEGT. The CDR3 totals 15 residues. CDR3 nucleotide sequence: TGTGCCAGCAGTTACAAGCGGGAGGGCCACGAGACCCAGTACTTC. Translated, it gives CASSYKREGHETQYF.

The chain links TRBV20-1 to TRBJ2-5; 11 nucleotides match TRBD2. V lost 1 base, J lost 3 bases, and 1 base stayed unmatched. There are 14 residues in the CDR3. Germline V lookup: CDR1 DFQATT, CDR2 SNEGSKA (reference sequence). CDR3 coding DNA: TGCAGTGCTAGAGTACTAGCGGGAGAAGAGACCCAGTACTTC. Translation: CSARVLAGEETQYF.

CDR3 coding DNA: TGTGCCAGCAGTCGCTTTGGGACAGGGTTCGATGGCTACACCTTC. It yields the protein CASSRFGTGFDGYTF. The rearrangement uses TRBV6-2 or TRBV6-3 and TRBJ1-2, with TRBD1 identical over 9 bases. The CDR3 spans 15 residues. Germline CDR1 and CDR2: MNHEY and SVGEGT. Trimming took 5 bases from V and 6 from J; bases not matched to a gene: 10.

This sequence joins TRBV11-2 and TRBJ1-2; D remains unclear. CDR3 length: 12 amino acids. V shed 1 base and J shed 8 bases, with 8 bases lying between them. Germline CDR1 and CDR2: SGHAT and FQNNGV. The CDR3 sequence: CASSLGGSGYTF. The CDR3 DNA sequence: TGTGCCAGCAGCTTAGGAGGGAGCGGCTACACCTTC.

The V and J genes are TRBV11-2 and TRBJ2-5, with D perhaps matching TRBD2 (6 bases). Germline V lookup: CDR1 SGHAT, CDR2 FQNNGV. CDR3 length: 15 residues. V was cut by 1 base and J by 5 bases, with 14 bases left in between. This chain's CDR3 is CASSLAGRDGETQYF. The CDR3 DNA reads as TGTGCCAGCAGCTTAGCCGGGCGGGATGGTGAGACCCAGTACTTC.

This clonotype appeared once. The V call is TRBV28, the J call TRBJ2-2; the D gene is possibly TRBD2 (6 bases). The CDR3 sequence is 14 residues long. Per germline, CDR1 MDHEN and CDR2 SYDVKM. Trimming cost V 4 bases and J 3 bases, with 9 bases left between them. CDR3 in DNA: TGTGCCAGCAGTTCCCCGGGGGACACCGGGGAGCTGTTTTTT. Its translation: CASSSPGDTGELFF.

V usage is TRBV5-4 and J usage is TRBJ1-2; the match to TRBD1 covers 7 bases. This CDR3 contains 17 residues. Germline V gives CDR1 SGHNT, CDR2 YYREEE (reference sequence). Trimming took 3 bases from V and 0 from J; bases not matched to a gene: 11. CDR3: CASSSDWTGKTNYGYTF. CDR3 coding DNA: TGTGCCAGCAGCTCGGATTGGACAGGAAAAACTAACTATGGCTACACCTTC.

This clonotype came up a few times. This chain joins TRBV20-1 and TRBJ2-3; 13 positions agree with TRBD2. From germline, CDR1 is DFQATT and CDR2 SNEGSKA (reference sequence). The CDR3 spans 15 residues. The CDR3 here is CGTGTSGTGTDTQYF. DNA for the CDR3: TGCGGAACCGGGACTAGCGGGACTGGCACAGATACGCAGTATTTT.

The rearrangement joins TRBV4-2 to TRBJ1-1, with a tentative D call TRBD1 (5 bases). The CDR3 consists of 13 residues. V was pared by 0 bases and J by 5 bases, with 7 bases between. Germline CDR1 reads LGHNA; CDR2 reads YNFKEQ. The CDR3 nucleotides are TGTGCCAGCAGCCAAGATCAGGGTACTGAAGCTTTCTTT. Protein: CASSQDQGTEAFF.